One T cell receptor (beta chain) is described in this entry. The CDR3 contains 12 residues. From germline, CDR1 is PRHDT and CDR2 FYEKMQ (reference sequence). Trimming left V 4 bases short and J 3 bases short, with 7 bases between. This specimen belongs to a study of sequential checkpoint blockade in melanoma. The data were produced by immunoSEQ multiplex PCR, yet TCRdb's version contains in-frame clones alone and is incomplete. This table holds roughly 9,300 clones, approximately 76% found once. Treatment described: randomized to nivolumab then ipilimumab (arm A) or the reverse (arm B). Live CD3+CD8+ CD19− CD56− cells were sorted from PBMCs.

This receptor was obtained from a human donor with melanoma. The chain is built from TRBV13 and TRBJ2-7; TRBD1 might be the D (5 bases). Sequencing used CD8+ T cells sorted from blood (inferred from file names), obtained from a patient given nivolumab and ipilimumab in sequence. The CDR3: CASSYDSYEQYF. The CDR3 DNA is TGTGCCAGCAGCTACGACAGCTACGAGCAGTACTTC. Based on the CDR3 plus reference TRBV13 and TRBJ2-7, the full variable domain is AAGVIQSPRHLIKEKRETATLKCYPIPRHDTVYWYQQGPGQDPQFLISFYEKMQSDKGSIPDRFSAQQFSDYHSELNMSSLELGDSALYFCASSYDSYEQYFGPGTRLTVT.